This TCR beta chain was profiled in a study of blood T cells in healthy people across ages. About the research overall: The template switching approach captured approximately one barcoded beta molecule for every two T cells. Study-level results: Versus aged donors, long-lived donors had higher diversity and more naive CD4+ cells. Naive T cell percentage and TCR beta diversity correlated strongly.

This clonotype was found many times. What it recognizes is unknown. Germline lookup yields CDR1 MGHDK and CDR2 SYGVNS. The J segment lost 4 bases and the V segment lost 1 base, leaving 15 bases of the junction unmatched. The CDR3 is 18 residues long. The second PCR ran 7 to 11 cycles with a sample-barcoded 5' primer and J-beta primers. TCRdb recomputed calls from the 5' RACE reads with MiXCR, one row per CDR3 protein. The data contain about 900,000 distinct CDR3 sequences, about 48% of them singletons. With each sample, at least 5.5 micrograms of total RNA were extracted. The TCR originated in a man younger than 40 in good health. Sequenced: blood. The chain has TRBV25-1 and TRBJ1-1; 7 positions agree with TRBD1. The CDR3 here is CASSELSRTGSRTTEAFF. The CDR3 DNA is TGTGCCAGCAGTGAATTATCAAGGACAGGTAGCCGGACCACTGAAGCTTTCTTT.